The TCR beta chain under discussion was sequenced for a study of cytomegalovirus exposure and HLA in healthy donors. The V gene end was trimmed by 5 bases and the J gene end by 0 bases; junction bases not matched to a gene: 12. Germline CDR1 is LGHNT and CDR2 is FRNRAP. The CDR3 has 18 residues. The PCR was carried out with 60 Vbeta primers and 13 Jbeta primers. Assay: immunoSEQ multiplex PCR; the TCRdb copy retains only in-frame clones and omits some. In the table there are some 110,000 clones, nearly 75% of which are singletons. About this clone itself: What it binds is not known.

Though nominally healthy at sampling, donors likely had unrecorded immune exposures. Study results and caveats: A later analysis showed TCR association rates differing by HLA locus, peaking at DRB1 and lowest at HLA-C. According to an earlier analysis, most TCR beta V segments yielded productive rearrangements about 90% or about 30% of the time. In a later analysis, a missense DCLRE1C variant was linked to TCR beta V- and J-gene trimming.

The sequence was obtained from a man in his thirties or forties in good health and CMV-seropositive. The sample was PBMCs. This rearrangement joins TRBV12-5 to TRBJ2-3, with TRBD2 identical over 9 bases. For the CDR3, the DNA is TGTGCTAGTGGTCGGGATGGTAGCGGGGGCCCTAGCACAGATACGCAGTATTTT. Residues: CASGRDGSGGPSTDTQYF. Based on the CDR3 plus reference TRBV12-5 and TRBJ2-3, the full variable domain is DARVTQTPRHKVTEMGQEVTMRCQPILGHNTVFWYRQTMMQGLELLAYFRNRAPLDDSGMPKDRFSAEMPDATLATLKIQPSEPRDSAVYFCASGRDGSGGPSTDTQYFGPGTRLTVL.